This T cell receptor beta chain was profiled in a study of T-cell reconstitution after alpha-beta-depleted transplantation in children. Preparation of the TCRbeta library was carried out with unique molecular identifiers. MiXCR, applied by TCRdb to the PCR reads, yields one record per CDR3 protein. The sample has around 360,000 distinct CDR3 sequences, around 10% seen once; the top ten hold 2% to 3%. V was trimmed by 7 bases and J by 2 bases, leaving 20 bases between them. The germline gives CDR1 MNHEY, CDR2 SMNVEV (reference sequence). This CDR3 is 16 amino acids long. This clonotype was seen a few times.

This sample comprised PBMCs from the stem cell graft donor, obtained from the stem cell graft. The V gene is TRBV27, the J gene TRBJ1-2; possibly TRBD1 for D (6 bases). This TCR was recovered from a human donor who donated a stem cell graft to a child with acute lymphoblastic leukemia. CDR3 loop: CASMRGKGRGNYGYTF. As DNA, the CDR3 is TGTGCCAGCATGAGGGGGAAGGGGAGAGGAAACTATGGCTACACCTTC.